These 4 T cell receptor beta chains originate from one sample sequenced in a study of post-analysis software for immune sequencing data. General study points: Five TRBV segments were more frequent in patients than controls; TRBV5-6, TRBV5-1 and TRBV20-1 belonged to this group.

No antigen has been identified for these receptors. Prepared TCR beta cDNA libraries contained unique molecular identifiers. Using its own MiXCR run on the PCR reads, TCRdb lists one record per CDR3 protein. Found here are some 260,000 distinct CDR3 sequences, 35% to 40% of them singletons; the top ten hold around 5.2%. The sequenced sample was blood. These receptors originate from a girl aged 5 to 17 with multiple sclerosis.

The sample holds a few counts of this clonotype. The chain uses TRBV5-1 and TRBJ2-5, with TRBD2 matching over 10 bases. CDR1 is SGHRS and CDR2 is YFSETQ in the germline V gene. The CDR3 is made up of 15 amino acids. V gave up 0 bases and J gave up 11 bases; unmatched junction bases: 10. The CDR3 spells CASSLGLAGVGEQYF. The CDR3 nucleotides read TGCGCCAGCAGCTTGGGGCTAGCGGGAGTGGGGGAGCAGTACTTC.

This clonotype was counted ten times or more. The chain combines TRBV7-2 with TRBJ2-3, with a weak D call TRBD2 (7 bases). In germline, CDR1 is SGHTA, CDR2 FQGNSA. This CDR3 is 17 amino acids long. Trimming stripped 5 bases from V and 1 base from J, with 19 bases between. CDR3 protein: CASSRDGGPAGTDTQYF. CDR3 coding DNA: TGTGCCAGCAGCCGGGACGGGGGGCCGGCCGGCACAGATACGCAGTATTTT.

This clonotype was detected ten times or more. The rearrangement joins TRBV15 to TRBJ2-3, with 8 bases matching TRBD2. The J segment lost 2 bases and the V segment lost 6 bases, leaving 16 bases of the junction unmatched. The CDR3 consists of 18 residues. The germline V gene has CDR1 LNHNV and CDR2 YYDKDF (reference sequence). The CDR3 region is CATSDPQMAGGDTDTQYF. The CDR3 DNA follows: TGTGCCACCAGTGATCCCCAGATGGCGGGGGGTGACACAGATACGCAGTATTTT.

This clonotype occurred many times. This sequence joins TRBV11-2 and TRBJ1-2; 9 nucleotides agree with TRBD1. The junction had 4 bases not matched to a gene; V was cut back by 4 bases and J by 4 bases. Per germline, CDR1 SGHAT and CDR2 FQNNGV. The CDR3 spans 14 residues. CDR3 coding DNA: TGTGCCAGCAGCTCGGGACAGGGTAGCTATGGCTACACCTTC. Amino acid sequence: CASSSGQGSYGYTF.